The T cell receptor (beta chain) under discussion was sequenced for a study of T-cell memory formation after mild COVID-19. V shed 5 bases and J shed 2 bases, with 16 bases lying between them. Germline CDR1 is SGHVS and CDR2 is FQNEAQ. CDR3 size: 15 residues. TCRdb fed the 5' RACE reads into MiXCR, producing one record per CDR3 protein. This table has 300,000 to 400,000 distinct CDR3 sequences, about 21% appearing once. The V call is TRBV7-8, the J call TRBJ2-7; D possibly uses TRBD1 or TRBD2 (6 bases each). This TCR came from an adult woman who had mild COVID-19 (a few samples of this study predate the infection). Cell type and time point are not known. The sequenced material came from PBMCs or a T cell subset sorted from them (not recorded which). The CDR3 region is CASSVGRGQPYEQYF. In DNA form, the CDR3 reads TGTGCCAGCAGCGTAGGGCGGGGACAACCCTACGAGCAGTACTTC.